The entry that follows covers one TCR beta chain sequence. The data are from a study of blood T cell repertoires in COVID-19. Study as a whole: Samples representing acute and convalescent COVID-19 were sourced from the United States, Italy and Spain.

As originally analysed: Counts of nucleated cells, estimated from reference gene primer amplification, were obtained. Produced via immunoSEQ multiplex PCR; TCRdb's table is partial and in-frame only. D and trimming were read from the DNA, whereas the V and J calls and clone size are those reported in that table. The repertoire holds 350,000 to 450,000 clones, about 88% seen once, with about 3% in the top ten. V lost 3 bases and J lost 1, with 7 bases in between. This CDR3 has 14 residues. CDR1 and CDR2 (germline): SGHRS, YFSETQ. The chain employs TRBV5-1 and TRBJ2-2; D is ambiguous. Material for sequencing was peripheral blood. The sequence derives from a human donor in a cohort sampled during active COVID-19. The CDR3 reads CASSYARNTGELFF. For the CDR3, the DNA is TGCGCCAGCAGCTATGCCAGGAACACCGGGGAGCTGTTTTTT.